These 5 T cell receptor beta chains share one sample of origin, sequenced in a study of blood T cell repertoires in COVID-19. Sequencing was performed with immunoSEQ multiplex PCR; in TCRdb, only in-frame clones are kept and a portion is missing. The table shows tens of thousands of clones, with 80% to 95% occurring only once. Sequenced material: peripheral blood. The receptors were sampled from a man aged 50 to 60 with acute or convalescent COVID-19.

The CDR3 DNA sequence: TGTGCCAGCAGCCAACTAGTGAGGGACGAGCAGTACTTC. Protein sequence: CASSQLVRDEQYF. The chain combines TRBV3-1 (or the pseudogene TRBV3-2) with TRBJ2-7; TRBD2 might be the D (5 bases). Germline loops: CDR1 LGHDT, CDR2 YNNKEL (reference sequence). V lost 2 bases and J 5 bases, leaving 10 bases between the germline ends. The CDR3 runs 13 residues.

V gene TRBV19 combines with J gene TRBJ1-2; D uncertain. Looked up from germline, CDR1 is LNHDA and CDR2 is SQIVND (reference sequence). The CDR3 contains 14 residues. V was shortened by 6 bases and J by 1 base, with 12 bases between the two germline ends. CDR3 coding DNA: TGTGCCAGTAGGAGATCCGGACTTAACTATGGCTACACCTTC. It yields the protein CASRRSGLNYGYTF.

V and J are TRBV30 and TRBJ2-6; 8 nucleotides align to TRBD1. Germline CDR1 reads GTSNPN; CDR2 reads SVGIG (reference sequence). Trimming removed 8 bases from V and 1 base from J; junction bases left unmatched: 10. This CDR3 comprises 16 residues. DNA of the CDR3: TGTGCCCGGTCCGGGACAGGAGCTTCTGGGGCCAACGTCCTGACTTTC. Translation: CARSGTGASGANVLTF.

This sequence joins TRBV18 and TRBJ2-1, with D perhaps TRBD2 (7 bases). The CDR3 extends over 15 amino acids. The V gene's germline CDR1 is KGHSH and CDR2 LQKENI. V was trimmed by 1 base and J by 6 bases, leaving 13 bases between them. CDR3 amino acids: CASSPRSGGANEQFF. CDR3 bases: TGTGCCAGCTCACCACGTAGTGGGGGGGCCAATGAGCAGTTCTTC.

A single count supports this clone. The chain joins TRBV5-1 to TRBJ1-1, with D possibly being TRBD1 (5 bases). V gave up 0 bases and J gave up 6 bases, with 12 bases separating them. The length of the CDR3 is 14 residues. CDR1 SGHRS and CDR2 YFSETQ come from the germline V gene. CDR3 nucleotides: TGCGCCAGCAGCTTGGACGGCAGGGCCGCTGAAGCTTTCTTT. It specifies CASSLDGRAAEAFF.